This T cell receptor (beta chain) is drawn from a study of blood T cell repertoires in COVID-19. V shed 10 bases and J 7 bases; nucleotides not matched to a gene: 7. Germline loops: CDR1 SNHLY, CDR2 FYNNEI. The CDR3 runs to 13 residues. In the original workflow: Estimation of nucleated cell counts relied on the amplification of reference gene primers. Data came from immunoSEQ multiplex PCR; TCRdb stores just in-frame clones and leaves some out. For V, J and clone size, that table is used; D and trimming come from the DNA. The repertoire holds tens of thousands of clones, 82% seen once, with over 15% in the top ten.

The rearrangement uses TRBV2 and TRBJ1-6; 7 nucleotides line up with TRBD1. Sequences were obtained from peripheral blood. The TCR was taken from a human donor in a cohort sampled during active COVID-19. The chain's CDR3 is CANRDRKNSPLHF. Here the CDR3 DNA reads TGTGCCAACCGGGACAGAAAGAATTCACCCCTCCACTTT. Filled out from reference TRBV2 and TRBJ1-6, the complete variable domain reads EPEVTQTPSHQVTQMGQEVILRCVPISNHLYFYWYRQILGQKVEFLVSFYNNEISEKSEIFDDQFSVERPDGSNFTLKIRSTKLEDSAMYFCANRDRKNSPLHFGNGTRLTVT.